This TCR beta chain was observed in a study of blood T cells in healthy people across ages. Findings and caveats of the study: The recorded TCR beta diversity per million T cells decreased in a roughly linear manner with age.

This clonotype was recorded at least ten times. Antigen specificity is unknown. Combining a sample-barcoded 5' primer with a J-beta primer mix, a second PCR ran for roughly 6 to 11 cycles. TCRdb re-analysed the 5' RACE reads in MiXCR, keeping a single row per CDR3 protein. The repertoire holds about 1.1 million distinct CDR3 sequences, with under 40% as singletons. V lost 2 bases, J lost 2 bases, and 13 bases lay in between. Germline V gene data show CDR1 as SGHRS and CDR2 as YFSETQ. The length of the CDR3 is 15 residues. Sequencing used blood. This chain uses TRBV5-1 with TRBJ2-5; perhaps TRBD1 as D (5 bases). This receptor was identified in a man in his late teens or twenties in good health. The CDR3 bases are TGCGCCAGCAGCTTAATAAGGGGCGATCAAGAGACCCAGTACTTC. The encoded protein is CASSLIRGDQETQYF.